The present T cell receptor beta chain was sequenced within a study of beta chain features in type 1 diabetes (dated by TCRdb to 2016 to 2019). Background for the entire study: No differences in mean age, gender distribution, total cell number or subset yield were found between patients and healthy donors. A total of roughly 99 million sorted cells were examined across all samples, and the number of cells per subset was strongly correlated with RNA yield. In the study, TCRB repertoires of sorted circulating CD4+ T cell subsets from recently diagnosed type 1 diabetes patients were compared with those of matched healthy donors. Regulatory and stem cell-like memory subsets were isolated from only 8 patients and about 8 healthy donors, whereas naive and central memory subsets came from all 30 or so donors.

According to the germline V gene, CDR1 reads SQVTM and CDR2 reads ANQGSEA. The CDR3 starts with the cysteine, ends with the phenylalanine, and has 13 residues. The retained sequence is limited to the CDR3, 39 bases, with the frame set at the first base. Trimming removed 3 bases from V and 4 bases from J, leaving 10 bases between the germline ends. Each donor gave one peripheral blood draw, averaging approximately 0.11 L, which was collected into heparinised tubes. A BD FACSAria II was used to sort naive, central memory, regulatory and stem cell-like memory CD4+ T cells with a panel that included CD45RO, CCR7, CD25, CD127, CD95 and CD27. All sorted populations exceeded 98% purity. Right away, PBMCs were isolated by Lymphoprep density gradient centrifugation and were stained directly, with no culture step. Samples were stained and sorted in pairs, with one healthy donor and one patient per experiment, so that batch effects were minimized.

Results the study describes overall, beyond this receptor: Only small numbers of individuals were included in the HLA sub-analyses, which left unresolved whether HLA type had any influence on TCRB rearrangement. Naive, central memory and regulatory TCRB repertoires appeared to be more alike among patients than among healthy donors. A moderate but significant shortening of TCRB CDR3 length was observed in type 1 diabetes patients in all four CD4+ subsets. Sequencing cDNA rather than genomic DNA could over-represent highly expressing activated cells, although activation and CD3 levels did not differ between groups. At VDJ recombination sites, type 1 diabetes patients had fewer insertions and more deleted nucleotides, which implies abnormalities in thymic rearrangement. PCR may preferentially amplify shorter templates, but because patient and control samples were amplified and corrected together, any resulting skew would affect both groups equally.

The entire amount of isolated RNA was reverse transcribed using the High Capacity cDNA Reverse Transcription Kit, so the sequenced TCRB transcripts were expressed ones. Naive, central memory and regulatory T cell samples underwent deep immunoSEQ sequencing, averaging roughly 3.3 million total reads per sample. Sorted cells were lysed in RLT buffer, and RNA was extracted using DNase-treated RNeasy Micro or Mini kits according to cell number. To prevent cross-contamination, each cell subset was processed individually, whereas patient and healthy donor samples were processed jointly. Using the immunoSEQ multiplex PCR, TCRB sequences were amplified from cDNA into 87-bp fragments spanning the CDR3 region. Amplicons were sequenced on the Illumina HiSeq platform. The study's own analysis went as follows. Synthetic template baselines were used to correct PCR bias computationally, reads within Hamming distance 2 were collapsed together, and singletons that could not be merged were discarded. Reads were aligned against IMGT to assign V, D and J genes, CDR3 length and insertions or deletions at six rearrangement sites. Within each subset, clonotype counts were normalized to sorted cell number, after which true diversity and Gini coefficients were computed with the tcR R package. The overlap coefficient, calculated on TCRB nucleotide sequences, was used to quantify repertoire sharing. Out-of-frame TCRB sequences from naive cells were analyzed as a proxy for the pre-selection repertoire. TCRdb holds this immuneACCESS table with in-frame rearrangements only. Some clones are missing; in checked studies, unresolved V genes explain under half, and the rest has no known cause. V and J calls and clone size come straight from that table; D and trimming were deduced from the DNA. The sample table records 390,000 or so clones; 14% of these occur just once. The ten top clones hold roughly 0.038% of the sample.

On this clone itself: The clone's antigen remains unknown. No much larger clonotype is one base removed from it; base qualities were not supplied.

Material: naive CD4+ T cells from blood. The sample's cell subset or site label, in plain terms: true naive CD4+ T cells. The receptor was derived from a man aged 25-40 years in good health. In this chain, TRBV29-1 is recombined with TRBJ1-5, with no D gene named confidently. The nucleotides are TGCAGCGTTGAGACGAGCTCGAATCAGCCCCAGCATTTT. This is translated as CSVETSSNQPQHF.